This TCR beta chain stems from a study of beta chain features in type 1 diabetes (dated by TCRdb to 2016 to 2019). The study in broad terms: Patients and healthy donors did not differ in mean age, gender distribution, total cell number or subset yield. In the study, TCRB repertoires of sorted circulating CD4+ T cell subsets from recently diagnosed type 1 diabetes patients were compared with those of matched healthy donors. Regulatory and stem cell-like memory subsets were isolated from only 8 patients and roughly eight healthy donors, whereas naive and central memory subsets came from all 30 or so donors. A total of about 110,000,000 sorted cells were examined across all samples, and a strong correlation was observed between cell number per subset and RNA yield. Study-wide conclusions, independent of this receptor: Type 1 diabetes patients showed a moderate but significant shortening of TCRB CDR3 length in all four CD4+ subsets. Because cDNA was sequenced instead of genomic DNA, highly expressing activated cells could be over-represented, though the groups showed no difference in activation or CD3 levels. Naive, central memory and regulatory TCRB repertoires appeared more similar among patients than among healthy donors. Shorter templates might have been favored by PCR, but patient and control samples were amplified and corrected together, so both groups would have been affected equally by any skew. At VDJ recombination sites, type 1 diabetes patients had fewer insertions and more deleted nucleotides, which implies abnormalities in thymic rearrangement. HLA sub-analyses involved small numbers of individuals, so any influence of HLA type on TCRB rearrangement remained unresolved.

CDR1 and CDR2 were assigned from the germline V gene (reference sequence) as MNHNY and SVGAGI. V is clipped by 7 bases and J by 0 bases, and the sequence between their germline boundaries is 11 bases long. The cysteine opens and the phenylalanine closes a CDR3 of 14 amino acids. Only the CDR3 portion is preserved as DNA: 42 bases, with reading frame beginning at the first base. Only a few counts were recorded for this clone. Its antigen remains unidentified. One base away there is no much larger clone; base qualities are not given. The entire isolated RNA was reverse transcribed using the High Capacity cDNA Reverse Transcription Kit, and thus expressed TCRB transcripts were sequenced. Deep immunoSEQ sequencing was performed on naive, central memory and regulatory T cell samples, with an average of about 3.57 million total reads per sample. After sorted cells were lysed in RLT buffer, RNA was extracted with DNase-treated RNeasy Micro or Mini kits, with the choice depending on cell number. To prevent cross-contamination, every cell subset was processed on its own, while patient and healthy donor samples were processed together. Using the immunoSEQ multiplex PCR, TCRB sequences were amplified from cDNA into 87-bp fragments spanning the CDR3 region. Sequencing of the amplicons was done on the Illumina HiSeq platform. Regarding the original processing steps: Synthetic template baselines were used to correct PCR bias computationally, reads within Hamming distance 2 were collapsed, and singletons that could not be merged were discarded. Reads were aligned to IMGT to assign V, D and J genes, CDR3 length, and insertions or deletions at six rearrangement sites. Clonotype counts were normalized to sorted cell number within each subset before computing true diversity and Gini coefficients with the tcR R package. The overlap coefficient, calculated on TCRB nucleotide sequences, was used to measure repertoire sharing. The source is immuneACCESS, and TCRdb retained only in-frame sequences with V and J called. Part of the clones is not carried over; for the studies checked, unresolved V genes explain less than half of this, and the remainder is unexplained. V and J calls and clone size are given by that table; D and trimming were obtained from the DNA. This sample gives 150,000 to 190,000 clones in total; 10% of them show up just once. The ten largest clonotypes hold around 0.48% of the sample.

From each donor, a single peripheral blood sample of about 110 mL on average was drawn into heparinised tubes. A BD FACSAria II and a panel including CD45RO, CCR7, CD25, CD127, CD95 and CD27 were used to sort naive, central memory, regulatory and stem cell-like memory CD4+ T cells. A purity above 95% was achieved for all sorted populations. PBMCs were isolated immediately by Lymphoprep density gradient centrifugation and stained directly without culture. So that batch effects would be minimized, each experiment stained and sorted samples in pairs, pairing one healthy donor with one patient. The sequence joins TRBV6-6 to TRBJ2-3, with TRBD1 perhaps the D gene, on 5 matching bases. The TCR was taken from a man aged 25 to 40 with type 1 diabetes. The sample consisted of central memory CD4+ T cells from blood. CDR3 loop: CASTRTQSTDTQYF. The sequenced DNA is TGTGCCAGCACCAGGACACAGAGCACAGATACGCAGTATTTT.